Sequencing of this TCR beta chain was carried out in a study of blood T cell repertoires in COVID-19. About the study: The study drew acute and convalescent COVID-19 samples from the United States, Italy and Spain.

The repertoire was sequenced with immunoSEQ multiplex PCR; TCRdb's copy has only in-frame clones and lacks some. The sample has about 210,000 clones, approximately 80% seen once. The V gene's germline CDR1 is MNHEY and CDR2 SMNVEV (reference sequence). This CDR3 spans 16 amino acids. Trimming took 3 bases from V and 9 from J, leaving 18 bases between them. The sample consisted of peripheral blood. This clonotype was obtained from a man aged 35-49 years who had recovered from COVID-19. This chain uses TRBV27 with TRBJ1-6; possible D gene TRBD1, 5 bases. CDR3: CASSFPDTLLPSPLHF. DNA for the CDR3: TGTGCCAGCAGTTTTCCGGACACACTGCTTCCTTCACCCCTCCACTTT.